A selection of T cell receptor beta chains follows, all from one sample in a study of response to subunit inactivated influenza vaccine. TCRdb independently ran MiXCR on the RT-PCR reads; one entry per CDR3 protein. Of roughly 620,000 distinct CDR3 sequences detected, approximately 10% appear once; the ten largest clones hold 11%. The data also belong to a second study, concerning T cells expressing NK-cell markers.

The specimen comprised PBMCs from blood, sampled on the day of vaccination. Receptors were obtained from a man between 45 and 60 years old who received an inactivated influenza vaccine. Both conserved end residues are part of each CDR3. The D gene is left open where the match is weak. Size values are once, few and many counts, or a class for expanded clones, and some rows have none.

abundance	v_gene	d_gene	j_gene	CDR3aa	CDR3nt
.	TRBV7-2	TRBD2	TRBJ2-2	CASRKWASGGAWELFF	TGTGCCAGCAGAAAGTGGGCTAGCGGGGGGGCTTGGGAGCTGTTTTTT
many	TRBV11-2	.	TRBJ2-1	CASSLDREVEQFF	TGTGCCAGCAGCTTAGATCGAGAGGTTGAGCAGTTCTTC
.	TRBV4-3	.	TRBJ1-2	CASSQEWGSYYGYTF	TGCGCCAGCAGCCAAGAGTGGGGGTCGTACTATGGCTACACCTTC
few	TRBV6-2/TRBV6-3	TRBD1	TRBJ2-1	CASSSGQGISYNEQFF	TGTGCCAGCAGTTCGGGACAGGGGATCTCCTACAATGAGCAGTTCTTC
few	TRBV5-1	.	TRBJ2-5	CASSLDGTGWETQYF	TGCGCCAGCAGCTTGGACGGGACGGGCTGGGAGACCCAGTACTTC
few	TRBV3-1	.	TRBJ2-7	CASSHGAVTHEQYF	TGTGCCAGCAGCCATGGGGCTGTTACCCACGAGCAGTACTTC
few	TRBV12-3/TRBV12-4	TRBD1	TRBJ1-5	CASLRTGGSNQPQHF	TGTGCCAGCCTGCGGACAGGGGGTAGTAATCAGCCCCAGCATTTT
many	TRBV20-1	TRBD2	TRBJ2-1	CSAYNSGRAQNNEQFF	TGCAGTGCTTATAATAGCGGGAGGGCCCAAAACAATGAGCAGTTCTTC
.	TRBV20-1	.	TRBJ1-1	CSATQGRYTEAFF	TGCAGTGCCACACAGGGTCGGTACACTGAAGCTTTCTTT
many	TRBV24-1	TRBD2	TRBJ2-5	CATSDFRGGQETQYF	TGTGCCACCAGTGATTTTCGGGGAGGGCAAGAGACCCAGTACTTC
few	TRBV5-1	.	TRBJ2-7	CASSLIAESSYEQYF	TGCGCCAGCAGCTTGATCGCCGAAAGCTCCTACGAGCAGTACTTC
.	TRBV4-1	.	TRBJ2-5	CASSQVTPTGETQYF	TGCGCCAGCAGCCAAGTAACACCGACGGGGGAGACCCAGTACTTC
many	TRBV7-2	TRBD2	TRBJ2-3	CASSSTSGPDTQYF	TGTGCCAGCAGTTCGACTAGCGGACCAGATACGCAGTATTTT
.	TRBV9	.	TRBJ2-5	CASSVAPGSKETQYF	TGTGCCAGCAGCGTAGCCCCCGGGAGTAAAGAGACCCAGTACTTC
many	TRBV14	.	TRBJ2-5	CASSLSDETQYF	TGTGCCAGCAGCTTAAGCGACGAGACCCAGTACTTC
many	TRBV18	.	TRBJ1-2	CASSPGPREGYTF	TGTGCCAGCTCACCCGGGCCCCGCGAAGGCTACACCTTC
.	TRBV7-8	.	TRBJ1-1	CASSLVENSNTEAFF	TGTGCCAGCAGCTTAGTGGAGAACAGTAACACTGAAGCTTTCTTT
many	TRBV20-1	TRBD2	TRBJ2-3	CSARDPLAGVTTDTQYF	TGCAGTGCTAGAGATCCTCTAGCGGGAGTGACTACAGATACGCAGTATTTT
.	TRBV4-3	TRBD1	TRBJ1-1	CASSPRRQGGWDEAFF	TGCGCCAGCAGCCCGAGACGACAGGGAGGTTGGGATGAAGCTTTCTTT
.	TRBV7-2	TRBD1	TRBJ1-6	CASTTQGGSPLHF	TGTGCCAGCACCACACAGGGGGGTTCACCCCTCCACTTT
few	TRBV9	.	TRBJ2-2	CASSPPGRYTGELFF	TGTGCCAGCAGCCCGCCGGGGCGGTACACCGGGGAGCTGTTTTTT
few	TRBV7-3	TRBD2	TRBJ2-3	CASSSGLAGERGTDTQYF	TGTGCCAGCAGCTCCGGACTAGCGGGAGAGCGAGGCACAGATACGCAGTATTTT
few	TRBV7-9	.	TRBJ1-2	CASRPEQGTNYGYTF	TGTGCCAGCAGGCCAGAGCAGGGGACTAACTATGGCTACACCTTC
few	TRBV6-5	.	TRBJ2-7	CASSYAGQGSYEQYF	TGTGCCAGCAGTTATGCAGGCCAGGGATCATACGAGCAGTACTTC
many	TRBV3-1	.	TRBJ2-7	CASSGDGHYEQYF	TGTGCCAGCAGCGGTGACGGTCACTACGAGCAGTACTTC
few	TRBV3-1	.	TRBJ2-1	CASSQGSIASNEQFF	TGTGCCAGCAGCCAAGGTAGTATAGCCTCCAATGAGCAGTTCTTC
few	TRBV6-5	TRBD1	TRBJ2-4	CASSYRGRMDIQYF	TGTGCCAGCAGTTACAGGGGGCGCATGGACATTCAGTACTTC
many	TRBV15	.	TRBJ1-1	CATSRDSPEAFF	TGTGCCACCAGCAGAGATTCCCCTGAAGCTTTCTTT
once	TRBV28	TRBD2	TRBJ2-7	CASISGGAATYEQYF	TGTGCCAGCATTTCGGGGGGAGCGGCCACCTACGAGCAGTACTTC
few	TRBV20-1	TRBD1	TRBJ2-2	CSARVAAGQGATPTGELFF	TGCAGTGCTAGGGTCGCCGCTGGACAGGGGGCAACTCCGACCGGGGAGCTGTTTTTT
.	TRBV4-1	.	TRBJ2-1	CASSQDRMGGGVEQFF	TGCGCCAGCAGCCAAGATAGGATGGGGGGCGGGGTTGAGCAGTTCTTC
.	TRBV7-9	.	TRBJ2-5	CASSLNIETQYF	TGTGCCAGCAGCTTAAATATAGAGACCCAGTACTTC
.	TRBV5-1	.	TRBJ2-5	CASSLWDIQETQYF	TGCGCCAGCAGCTTGTGGGACATCCAAGAGACCCAGTACTTC
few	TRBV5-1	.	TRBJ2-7	CASSLEWGPVDEQYF	TGCGCCAGCAGCTTGGAGTGGGGGCCGGTAGACGAGCAGTACTTC
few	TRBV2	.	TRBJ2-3	CASGMQGTDTQYF	TGTGCCAGCGGCATGCAGGGAACAGATACGCAGTATTTT
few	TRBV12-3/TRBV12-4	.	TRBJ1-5	CASSGQGISNQPQHF	TGTGCCAGCAGTGGCCAGGGTATAAGCAATCAGCCCCAGCATTTT
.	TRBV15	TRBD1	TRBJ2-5	CATSRGQGIRTQYF	TGTGCCACCAGCAGAGGACAGGGGATTAGGACCCAGTACTTC
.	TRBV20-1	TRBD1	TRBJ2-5	CSAYTGTGYETQYF	TGCAGTGCTTACACCGGGACAGGGTATGAGACCCAGTACTTC
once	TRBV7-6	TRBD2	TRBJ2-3	CASSLAGGPLTDTQYF	TGTGCCAGCAGCCTTGCGGGGGGCCCTCTCACAGATACGCAGTATTTT
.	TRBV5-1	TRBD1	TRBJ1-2	CASSPGQGVSGYTF	TGCGCCAGCAGCCCGGGACAGGGGGTCTCTGGCTACACCTTC
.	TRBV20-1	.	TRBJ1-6	CSAPDSSRRVYNSPLHF	TGCAGTGCTCCCGACAGTTCCCGTCGAGTATATAATTCACCCCTCCACTTT
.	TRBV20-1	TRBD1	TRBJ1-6	CSARGTATSPLHF	TGCAGTGCTAGGGGGACAGCCACTTCACCCCTCCACTTT
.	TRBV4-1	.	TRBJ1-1	CASSQAYRMNTEAFF	TGCGCCAGCAGCCAAGCCTACAGAATGAACACTGAAGCTTTCTTT
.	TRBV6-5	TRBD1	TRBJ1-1	CASSYGGTGRAEAFF	TGTGCCAGCAGTTACGGGGGGACAGGGAGAGCTGAAGCTTTCTTT
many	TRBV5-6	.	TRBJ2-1	CASSGLWTEPYNEQFF	TGTGCCAGCAGCGGTTTATGGACGGAACCCTACAATGAGCAGTTCTTC
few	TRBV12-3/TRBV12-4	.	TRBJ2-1	CASSLYGPLHEQFF	TGTGCCAGCAGCCTTTACGGGCCTCTACATGAGCAGTTCTTC
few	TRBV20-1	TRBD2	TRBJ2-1	CSARASGGPLYNEQFF	TGCAGTGCTAGAGCTAGCGGGGGACCCCTATACAATGAGCAGTTCTTC
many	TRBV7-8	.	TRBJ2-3	CASSSLAIDTQYF	TGTGCCAGCAGCTCCCTAGCGATAGATACGCAGTATTTT
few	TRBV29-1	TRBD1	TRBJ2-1	CSAGTGGHSSYNEQFF	TGCAGCGCAGGGACAGGGGGCCATAGCTCCTACAATGAGCAGTTCTTC
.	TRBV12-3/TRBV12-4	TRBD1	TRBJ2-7	CASSLPWGQGFYEQYF	TGTGCCAGCAGTTTACCCTGGGGACAGGGGTTCTACGAGCAGTACTTC
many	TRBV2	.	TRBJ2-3	CASSEGGPDTQYF	TGTGCCAGCAGTGAAGGGGGCCCAGATACGCAGTATTTT
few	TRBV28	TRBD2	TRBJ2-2	CASSQRSGRSNTGELFF	TGTGCCAGCAGTCAACGGAGCGGGAGGTCTAACACCGGGGAGCTGTTTTTT
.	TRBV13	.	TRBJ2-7	CASSTQLREYEQYF	TGTGCCAGCAGCACCCAATTAAGGGAGTACGAGCAGTACTTC
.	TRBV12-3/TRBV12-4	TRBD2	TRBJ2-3	CASSPWGGADTQYF	TGTGCCAGCAGTCCTTGGGGGGGTGCAGATACGCAGTATTTT
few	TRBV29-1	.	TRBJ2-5	CSVDSGQLAETQYF	TGCAGCGTTGACTCTGGACAGTTGGCAGAGACCCAGTACTTC
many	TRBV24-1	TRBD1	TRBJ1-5	CATAGQADQPQHF	TGTGCCACCGCCGGACAGGCTGATCAGCCCCAGCATTTT
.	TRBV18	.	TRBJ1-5	CASSPGARSSNQPQHF	TGTGCCAGCTCACCAGGTGCTAGAAGTTCCAATCAGCCCCAGCATTTT